The 5 T cell receptor beta chains presented below share a single source sample, sequenced in a study of blood T cells in healthy people across ages. Combining a sample-barcoded 5' primer with a J-beta primer mix, a second PCR ran for roughly 6 to 11 cycles. MiXCR was run by TCRdb on the 5' RACE reads, yielding one entry per CDR3 protein. The sample gives approximately 880,000 distinct CDR3 sequences, approximately 49% of which show up once; roughly 13% is in the top ten. Material: blood. These receptors originate from a man aged 30 to 39 in good health.

The chain has TRBV14 and TRBJ1-2; TRBD1 matches at 7 bases. Germline CDR1 is SGHDN and CDR2 is FVKESK. The trim removed 0 bases at V and 2 bases at J, leaving 6 bases unmatched. CDR3 size: 16 residues. The CDR3 region is CASSQDTGALNYGYTF. The CDR3 DNA sequence: TGTGCCAGCAGCCAAGACACAGGGGCTCTAAACTATGGCTACACCTTC.

The rearrangement joins TRBV7-9 to TRBJ2-2, with TRBD1 matching 7 bases. This CDR3 comprises 18 residues. Germline-derived CDR1 and CDR2 are SEHNR and FQNEAQ (reference sequence). V trimming: 2 bases; J trimming: 0 bases; junction bases outside the gene matches: 9. The chain's CDR3 is CASSLTLTQGPNTGELFF. CDR3 nucleotide sequence: TGTGCCAGCAGCTTAACACTAACACAGGGGCCGAACACCGGGGAGCTGTTTTTT. Using reference TRBV7-9 and TRBJ2-2 for the parts outside the CDR3, the full variable domain is DTGVSQNPRHKITKRGQNVTFRCDPISEHNRLYWYRQTLGQGPEFLTYFQNEAQLEKSRLLSDRFSAERPKGSFSTLEIQRTEQGDSAMYLCASSLTLTQGPNTGELFFGEGSRLTVL.

The genes are TRBV6-5 and TRBJ2-1; weak D call: TRBD1 (5 bases). Germline V gene data show CDR1 as MNHEY and CDR2 as SVGAGI. CDR3 length equals 15 residues. The V end was cut by 8 bases, the J end by 13 bases, with 27 bases between. The CDR3 is CASASTRQIQETQFF. The CDR3 coding sequence is TGTGCCAGCGCTAGTACCCGACAGATCCAAGAGACCCAGTTCTTC.

The chain links TRBV5-6 to TRBJ1-1; D may be TRBD1 (5 bases). The CDR3 extends over 14 amino acids. V was trimmed by 5 bases and J by 1 base, leaving 12 bases between them. Germline V gene data show CDR1 as SGHDT and CDR2 as YYEEEE. CDR3 sequence (DNA): TGTGCCAGCAGTTGGGGCAGGGAGAACACTGAAGCTTTCTTT. Residues: CASSWGRENTEAFF.

This clonotype has just a few counts. The V gene is TRBV24-1, the J gene TRBJ2-5; 8 bases align to TRBD1. With 0 bases clipped from V and 1 base from J, the junction kept 0 bases outside the gene matches. CDR1 and CDR2 (germline): KGHDR, SFDVKD. This CDR3 has 15 residues. CDR3 DNA sequence: TGTGCCACCAGTGATTTGCAGGGGGCCCAAGAGACCCAGTACTTC. Translated: CATSDLQGAQETQYF.